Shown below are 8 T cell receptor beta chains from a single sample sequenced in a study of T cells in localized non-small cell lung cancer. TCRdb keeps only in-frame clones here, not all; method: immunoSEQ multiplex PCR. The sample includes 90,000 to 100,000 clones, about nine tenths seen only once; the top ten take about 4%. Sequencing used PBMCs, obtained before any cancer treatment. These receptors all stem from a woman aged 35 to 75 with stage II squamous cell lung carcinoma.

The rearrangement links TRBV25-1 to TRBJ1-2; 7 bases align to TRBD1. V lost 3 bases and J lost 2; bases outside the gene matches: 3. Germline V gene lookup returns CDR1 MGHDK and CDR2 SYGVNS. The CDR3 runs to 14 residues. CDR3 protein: CASSDWGQNYGYTF. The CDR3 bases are TGTGCCAGCAGTGATTGGGGACAGAACTATGGCTACACCTTC.

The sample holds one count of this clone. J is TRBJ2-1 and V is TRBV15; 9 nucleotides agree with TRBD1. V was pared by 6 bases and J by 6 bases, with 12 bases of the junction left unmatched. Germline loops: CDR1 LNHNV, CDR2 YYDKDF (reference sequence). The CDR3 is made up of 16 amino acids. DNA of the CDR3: TGTGCCACCAGGATAGAGGTGGGACAGGGTTTCAATGAGCAGTTCTTC. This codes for CATRIEVGQGFNEQFF.

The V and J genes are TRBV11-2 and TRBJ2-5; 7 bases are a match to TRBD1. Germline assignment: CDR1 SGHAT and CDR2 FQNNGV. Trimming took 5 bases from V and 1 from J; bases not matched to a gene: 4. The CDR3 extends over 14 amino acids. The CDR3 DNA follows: TGTGCCAGCAGCCTTGGACAGGCCCAAGAGACCCAGTACTTC. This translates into CASSLGQAQETQYF. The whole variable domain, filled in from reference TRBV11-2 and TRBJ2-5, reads EAGVAQSPRYKIIEKRQSVAFWCNPISGHATLYWYQQILGQGPKLLIQFQNNGVVDDSQLPKDRFSAERLKGVDSTLKIQPAKLEDSAVYLCASSLGQAQETQYFGPGTRLLVL.

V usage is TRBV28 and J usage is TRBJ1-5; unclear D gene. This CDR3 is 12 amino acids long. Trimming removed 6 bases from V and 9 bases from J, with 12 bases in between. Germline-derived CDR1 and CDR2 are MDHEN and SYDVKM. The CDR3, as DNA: TGTGCCAGCAGGGCCGGGATGCCGCCCCAGCATTTT. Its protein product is CASRAGMPPQHF.

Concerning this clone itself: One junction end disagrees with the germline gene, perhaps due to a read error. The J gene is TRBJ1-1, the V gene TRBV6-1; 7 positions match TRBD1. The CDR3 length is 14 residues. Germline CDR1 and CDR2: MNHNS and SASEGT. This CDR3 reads CASTEGTANTEAFF. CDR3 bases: TGTGCCAGCACTGAAGGGACAGCGAACACTGAAGCTTTCTTT.

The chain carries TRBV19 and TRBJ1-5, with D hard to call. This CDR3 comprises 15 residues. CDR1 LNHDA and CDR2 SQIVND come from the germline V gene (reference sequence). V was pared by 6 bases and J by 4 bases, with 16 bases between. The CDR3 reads CASSRKIGSNQPQHF. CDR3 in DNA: TGTGCCAGTAGCCGCAAGATTGGGTCAAATCAGCCCCAGCATTTT.

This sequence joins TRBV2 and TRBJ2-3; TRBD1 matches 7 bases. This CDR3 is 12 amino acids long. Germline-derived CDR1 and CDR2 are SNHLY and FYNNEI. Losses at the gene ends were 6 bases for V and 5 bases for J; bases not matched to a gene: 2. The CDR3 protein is CASSRQGDTQYF. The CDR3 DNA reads TGTGCCAGCAGCAGACAGGGAGATACGCAGTATTTT.

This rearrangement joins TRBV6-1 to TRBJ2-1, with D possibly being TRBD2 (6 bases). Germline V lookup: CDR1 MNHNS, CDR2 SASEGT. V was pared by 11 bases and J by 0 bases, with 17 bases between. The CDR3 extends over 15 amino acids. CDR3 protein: CALVAGGASYNEQFF. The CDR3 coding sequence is TGTGCCCTCGTCGCGGGCGGGGCCTCCTACAATGAGCAGTTCTTC.